This TCR beta chain was captured by sequencing in a study of T cell responses to AZD1222 COVID-19 vaccine. Germline loops: CDR1 SNHLY, CDR2 FYNNEI. The CDR3 loop spans 17 amino acids. After removal of 7 bases from V and 4 bases from J, the junction contained 18 bases not matched to a gene. The repertoire was sequenced with immunoSEQ multiplex PCR; TCRdb's copy has only in-frame clones and lacks some. Here the sample spans around 100,000 clones, around nine tenths being singletons. Findings of the study overall: None of the repertoires were sampled until the peak T cell response had passed. Seropositive AZD1222 recipients at baseline numbered only five or six. Across the whole spike, CD4 TCRs peaked at regions 160-218 and 743-854. Elevations in Spike-specific TCR breadth and depth followed administration of two AZD1222 doses.

A word on this clone: Its target is not known.

The source is an adult who received the MenACWY meningococcal vaccine as a control. The chain uses TRBV2 and TRBJ1-2; 7 bases are a match to TRBD1. The sample here was peripheral blood, taken 28 days after the second dose of the MenACWY control vaccine. The CDR3 loop reads CASNLRQGPPAFYGYTF. The CDR3 DNA sequence: TGTGCCAGCAATCTCCGACAGGGCCCACCCGCCTTCTATGGCTACACCTTC.